The 14 T cell receptor beta chains below were found in one sample sequenced in a study of T cells in women clearing cervical HPV infection (dated by TCRdb to 2017 to 2018). To prepare the library, the immunoSEQ multiplex PCR assay was applied. Imported from immuneACCESS, the table was reduced by TCRdb to in-frame sequences with V and J called. These copies leave out some clones; in studies compared against another copy, an unresolved V gene accounts for under half, and the cause of the remainder is not known. The table for this sample records under 45,000 clones. The top ten constitute around 4.5% of the sample. The sample was blood buffy coat. These receptors originate from a woman between 18 and 70 years old with a cervical HPV16 infection that either progressed to CIN3+ or cleared (not recorded which).

For this clone: The CDR3 is cut off 3 residues early in the read; its end comes from the germline J gene. The chain links TRBV7-3 to TRBJ2-1; 7 positions agree with TRBD1. The CDR3 consists of 15 residues. With V trimmed by 2 bases and J by 1 base, 2 bases remained unmatched. Germline loops: CDR1 SGHTA, CDR2 FQGTGA. The CDR3: CASSLGQASYNEQFF. The CDR3 DNA, read in part, is TGTGCCAGCAGCTTAGGACAGGCTTCCTACAATGAG.

A note on this clone: The read ends 3 residues early relative to the CDR3; the germline J gene fills the gap. The V call is TRBV7-8, the J call TRBJ2-1; a weak D match, TRBD1 (5 bases). This CDR3 region has 12 residues. Germline V lookup: CDR1 SGHVS, CDR2 FQNEAQ. V was pared by 7 bases and J by 6 bases, with 10 bases between. Partial CDR3 DNA: TGTGCCAGCACTGGGGCAGCCAATGAG. As protein: CASTGAANE. The full CDR3 is CASTGAANEQFF.

On this clone: The read halts 3 residues ahead of the CDR3 end, with the missing end drawn from the germline J gene. The chain carries TRBV5-1 and TRBJ2-2, with D possibly TRBD1 on 6 matching bases. V gave up 4 bases and J gave up 7 bases, with 17 bases separating them. This CDR3 has 15 amino acids. The germline gives CDR1 SGHRS, CDR2 YFSETQ. Partial CDR3 DNA: TGCGCCAGCAGCACCGCGACAGGACGCCTCGGGGAG. Protein sequence: CASSTATGRLGE. The CDR3 in its entirety is CASSTATGRLGELFF.

A note on this clone: A read error may produce the germline difference seen at one junction end. CDR3 DNA (partial): TGCGCCAGCAGATTGGGACTAGCGGATCAAGAGACC. Amino acids: CASRLGLADQET. The full-length CDR3 reads as CASRLGLADQETQYF. This chain uses TRBV5-1 with TRBJ2-5; 11 bases are a match to TRBD2. The read ends 3 residues shy of where the CDR3 ends; the end is completed using the germline J gene. This CDR3 contains 15 residues. Germline V gene lookup returns CDR1 SGHRS and CDR2 YFSETQ.

Details on this clone: Read data end 3 residues before the CDR3 end; the end is taken from the germline J gene. The chain employs TRBV20-1 and TRBJ2-5; 7 bases line up with TRBD1. V trimming: 6 bases; J trimming: 2 bases; junction bases outside the gene matches: 12. This CDR3 is built from 15 residues. Germline V gives CDR1 DFQATT, CDR2 SNEGSKA (reference sequence). Here the CDR3 reads CSAGDGQAGQETQYF. The CDR3 bases that were read are TGCAGTGCCGGGGACGGACAGGCTGGGCAAGAGACC.

Remarks on this clone: The DNA ends 3 residues before the CDR3 does, and the rest of the CDR3 is filled in from the germline J gene. The chain uses TRBV11-2 and TRBJ2-7; 10 bases line up with TRBD1. CDR1 is SGHAT and CDR2 is FQNNGV in the germline V gene. The junction had 4 bases not matched to a gene; V was cut back by 1 base and J by 4 bases. The CDR3 spans 15 residues. CDR3 bases read: TGTGCCAGCAGCTTAGGCCGGGACAGGGGTTACGAG. It specifies CASSLGRDRGYE. The complete CDR3 reads CASSLGRDRGYEQYF.

CDR3 bases read: TGCGCCAGCAGCCAAGAGGCGGGGGCTTCCTACGAG. Protein product: CASSQEAGASYE. The full CDR3 sequence reads CASSQEAGASYEQYF. The chain combines TRBV4-1 with TRBJ2-7; TRBD2 might be the D (7 bases). The read gets to within 3 residues of the CDR3 end, and the germline J gene fills in the rest. Trimming took 0 bases from V and 1 from J, leaving 10 bases between them. This CDR3 is 15 amino acids long. Germline V CDR1 and CDR2: MGHRA, YSYEKL.

Points on this clone: The read halts 3 residues ahead of the CDR3 end, with the missing end drawn from the germline J gene. The rearrangement joins TRBV18 to TRBJ2-2, with TRBD1 matching 9 bases. J gave up 3 bases and V 6 bases, and 2 bases lay outside the gene matches. Germline assignment: CDR1 KGHSH and CDR2 LQKENI. There are 14 residues in the CDR3. The CDR3 here is CASSRQGDTGELFF. The CDR3 bases that were read are TGTGCCAGCTCCCGACAGGGGGACACCGGGGAG.

Comments on this clone: The read ends 3 residues shy of where the CDR3 ends; the end is completed using the germline J gene. J is TRBJ2-7 and V is TRBV12-3 or TRBV12-4; no definite D call. This CDR3 has 12 amino acids. Trimming shortened V by 3 bases and J by 4 bases, and 7 bases separated the two germline ends. The CDR3 reads CASSFNGYEQYF. The covered CDR3 bases are TGTGCCAGCAGTTTCAACGGGTACGAG.

Details on this clone: The read finishes 3 residues shy of the CDR3 end, and the germline J gene is used to complete it. J is TRBJ2-3 and V is TRBV19, with D possibly matching TRBD2 (7 bases). Germline V gene data show CDR1 as LNHDA and CDR2 as SQIVND (reference sequence). The germline V and J ends were trimmed by 2 bases and 1 base, with 13 bases remaining between them. The CDR3 spans 16 residues. The CDR3 sequence is CASSIMGGGRTDTQYF. The covered CDR3 bases are TGTGCCAGTAGTATAATGGGGGGGGGCCGCACAGATACG.

About this clone: The junction departs from the called germline gene at one end, perhaps through a read error. The observed sequence ends 3 residues before the CDR3 terminus, with the missing tail filled in from the germline J gene. This chain uses TRBV2 with TRBJ1-2; 7 bases agree with TRBD1. CDR1 SNHLY and CDR2 FYNNEI come from the germline V gene. This CDR3 spans 13 amino acids. The CDR3 sequence is CASTEQGKLGYTF. The CDR3 DNA, read in part, is TGTGCCAGCACTGAACAGGGGAAGCTTGGC.

Turning to this clone: The CDR3 end falls 3 residues outside the read, so it is completed with the germline J gene. V and J are TRBV7-8 and TRBJ2-5; the D gene could be TRBD1 or TRBD2 (6 bases each). CDR3 length: 17 residues. Germline CDR1 reads SGHVS; CDR2 reads FQNEAQ. The ends were cut back, 5 bases at V and 4 bases at J, with 23 bases in the middle. CDR3 bases read: TGTGCCAGCAGCCAATGGCGAGTTGGAGGAGGGGGAGAGACC. Encoded protein: CASSQWRVGGGGET. The complete CDR3 reads CASSQWRVGGGGETQYF.

With respect to this clone: Read data end 3 residues before the CDR3 end; the end is taken from the germline J gene. The rearrangement joins TRBV5-1 to TRBJ1-4; TRBD1 matches 9 bases. After removal of 4 bases from V and 5 bases from J, the junction contained 3 bases not matched to a gene. The CDR3 loop spans 14 amino acids. Germline assignment: CDR1 SGHRS and CDR2 YFSETQ. The CDR3: CASSTGTGNEKLFF. Incomplete CDR3 DNA: TGCGCCAGCAGCACCGGGACAGGGAATGAAAAA.

CDR3 loop: CSASPQYTGELFF. The CDR3 bases that were read are TGCAGTGCTAGCCCACAGTACACCGGGGAG. The chain employs TRBV20-1 and TRBJ2-2; D unclear. The CDR3 end falls 3 residues outside the read, so it is completed with the germline J gene. Trimming removed 3 bases at V and 3 bases at J, with 8 bases between. The CDR3 contains 13 residues. Per germline, CDR1 DFQATT and CDR2 SNEGSKA (reference sequence).